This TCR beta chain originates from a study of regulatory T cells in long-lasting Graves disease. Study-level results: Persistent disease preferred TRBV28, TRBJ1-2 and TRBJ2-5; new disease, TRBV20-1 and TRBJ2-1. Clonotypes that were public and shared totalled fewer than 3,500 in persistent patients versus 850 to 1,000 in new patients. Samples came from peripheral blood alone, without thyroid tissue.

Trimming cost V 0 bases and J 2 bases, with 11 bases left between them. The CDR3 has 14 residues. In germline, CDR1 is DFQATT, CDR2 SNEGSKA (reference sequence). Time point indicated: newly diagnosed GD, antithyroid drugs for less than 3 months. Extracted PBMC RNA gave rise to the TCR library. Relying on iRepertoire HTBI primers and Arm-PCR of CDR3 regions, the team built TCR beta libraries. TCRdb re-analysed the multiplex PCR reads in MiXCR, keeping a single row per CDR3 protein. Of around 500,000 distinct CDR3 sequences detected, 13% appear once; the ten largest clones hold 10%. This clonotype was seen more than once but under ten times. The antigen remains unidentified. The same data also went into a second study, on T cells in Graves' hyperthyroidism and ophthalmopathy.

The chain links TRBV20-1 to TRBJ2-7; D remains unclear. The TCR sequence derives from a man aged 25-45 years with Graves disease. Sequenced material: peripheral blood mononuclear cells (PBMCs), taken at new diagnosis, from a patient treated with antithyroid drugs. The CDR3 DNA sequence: TGCAGTGCTAGAGATGCCGGACCGACCTACGAGCAGTACTTC. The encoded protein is CSARDAGPTYEQYF.